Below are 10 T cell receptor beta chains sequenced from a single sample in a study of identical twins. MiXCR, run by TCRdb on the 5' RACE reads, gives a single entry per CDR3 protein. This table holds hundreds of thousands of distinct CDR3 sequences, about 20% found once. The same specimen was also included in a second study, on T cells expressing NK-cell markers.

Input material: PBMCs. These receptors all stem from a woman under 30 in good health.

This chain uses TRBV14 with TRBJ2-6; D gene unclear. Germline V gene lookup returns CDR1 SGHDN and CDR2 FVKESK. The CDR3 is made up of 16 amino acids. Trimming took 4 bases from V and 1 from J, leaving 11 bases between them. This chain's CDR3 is CASSPISGSGANVLTF. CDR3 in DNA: TGTGCCAGCAGCCCTATCTCAGGATCTGGGGCCAACGTCCTGACTTTC.

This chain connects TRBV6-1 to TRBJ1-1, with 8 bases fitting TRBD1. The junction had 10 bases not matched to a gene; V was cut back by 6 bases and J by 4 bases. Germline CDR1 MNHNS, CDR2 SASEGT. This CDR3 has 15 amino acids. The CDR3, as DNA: TGTGCCAGCAGAAAACAGGGGGGAATGGGCACTGAAGCTTTCTTT. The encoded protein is CASRKQGGMGTEAFF.

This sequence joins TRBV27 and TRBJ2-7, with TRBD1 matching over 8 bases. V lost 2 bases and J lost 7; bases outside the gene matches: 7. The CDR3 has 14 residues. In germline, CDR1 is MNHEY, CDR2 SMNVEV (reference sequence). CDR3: CASSLRQGSFEQYF. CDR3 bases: TGTGCCAGCAGTTTAAGACAGGGGTCATTTGAGCAGTACTTC.

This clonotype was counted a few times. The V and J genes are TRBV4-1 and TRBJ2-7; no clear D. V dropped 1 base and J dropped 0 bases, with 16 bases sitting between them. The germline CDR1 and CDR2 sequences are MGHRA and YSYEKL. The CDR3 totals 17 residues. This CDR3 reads CASSQASAAPSSYEQYF. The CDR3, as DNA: TGCGCCAGCAGCCAAGCTTCGGCGGCTCCCAGCTCCTACGAGCAGTACTTC.

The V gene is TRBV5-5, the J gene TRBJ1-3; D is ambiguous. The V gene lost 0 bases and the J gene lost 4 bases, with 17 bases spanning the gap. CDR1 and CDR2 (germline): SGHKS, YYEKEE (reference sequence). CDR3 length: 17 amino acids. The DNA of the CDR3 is TGTGCCAGCAGCTTGGATACCAACCCTCTTGCAGGAAACACCATATATTTT. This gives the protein CASSLDTNPLAGNTIYF.

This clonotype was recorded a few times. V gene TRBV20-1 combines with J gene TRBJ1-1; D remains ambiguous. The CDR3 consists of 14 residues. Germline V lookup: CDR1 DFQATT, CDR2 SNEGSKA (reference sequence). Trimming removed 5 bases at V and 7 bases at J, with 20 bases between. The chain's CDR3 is CSAHGDRRNGEAFF. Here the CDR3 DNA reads TGCAGTGCTCACGGTGATCGCCGTAACGGTGAAGCTTTCTTT.

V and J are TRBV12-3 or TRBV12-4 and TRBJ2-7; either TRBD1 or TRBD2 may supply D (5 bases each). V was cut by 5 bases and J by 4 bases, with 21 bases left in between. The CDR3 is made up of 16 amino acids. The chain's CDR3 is CASSTGTRRGPYEQYF. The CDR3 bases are TGTGCCAGCAGTACTGGGACCCGCCGGGGCCCTTACGAGCAGTACTTC.

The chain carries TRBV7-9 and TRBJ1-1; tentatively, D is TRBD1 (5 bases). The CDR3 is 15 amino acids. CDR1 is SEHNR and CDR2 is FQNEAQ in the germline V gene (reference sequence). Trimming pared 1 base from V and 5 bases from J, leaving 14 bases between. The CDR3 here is CASSLDWGVETEAFF. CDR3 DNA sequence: TGTGCCAGCAGCTTAGACTGGGGGGTAGAAACTGAAGCTTTCTTT.

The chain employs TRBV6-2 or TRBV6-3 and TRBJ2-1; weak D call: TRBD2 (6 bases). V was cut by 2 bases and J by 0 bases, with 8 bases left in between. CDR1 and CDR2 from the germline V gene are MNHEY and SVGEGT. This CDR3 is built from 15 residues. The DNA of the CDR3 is TGTGCCAGCAGTTACCTCGGGGGCTCCTACAATGAGCAGTTCTTC. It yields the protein CASSYLGGSYNEQFF.

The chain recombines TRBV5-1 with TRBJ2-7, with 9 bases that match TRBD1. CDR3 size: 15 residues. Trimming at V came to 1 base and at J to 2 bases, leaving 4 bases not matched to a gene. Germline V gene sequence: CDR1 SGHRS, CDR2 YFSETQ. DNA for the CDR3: TGCGCCAGCAGCTTGACACAGGGGGCCCCCTACGAGCAGTACTTC. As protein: CASSLTQGAPYEQYF. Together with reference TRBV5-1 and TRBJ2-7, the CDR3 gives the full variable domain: KAGVTQTPRYLIKTRGQQVTLSCSPISGHRSVSWYQQTPGQGLQFLFEYFSETQRNKGNFPGRFSGRQFSNSRSEMNVSTLELGDSALYLCASSLTQGAPYEQYFGPGTRLTVT.